These 13 T cell receptor beta chains came from one sample sequenced in a study of T-cell reconstitution after alpha-beta-depleted transplantation in children. Unique molecular identifiers tagged the TCRbeta library. TCRdb reprocessed the PCR reads via MiXCR and lists one record per CDR3 protein. Of around 600,000 distinct CDR3 sequences listed, roughly 17% are singletons. The source was PBMCs from the stem cell graft donor, collected from the stem cell graft. These receptors were obtained from a human donor who donated a stem cell graft to a child with acute myeloid leukemia.

A few counts support this clonotype. This chain joins TRBV7-3 and TRBJ1-1, with D hard to call. V was pared by 7 bases and J by 8 bases, with 20 bases between. The CDR3 is 14 amino acids. Germline V gene sequence: CDR1 SGHTA, CDR2 FQGTGA. The DNA of the CDR3 is TGTGCCAGCAACTCGAGGGCACGCCAGAAAGAAGCTTTCTTT. Translation: CASNSRARQKEAFF.

This clonotype was counted a single time. This may come from a read error, since a much larger clone is one base off. V and J are TRBV7-2 and TRBJ2-7, with a tentative D call TRBD1 (6 bases). Germline assignment: CDR1 SGHTA and CDR2 FQGNSA. The CDR3 covers 14 residues. CDR3 amino acids: CASSGRTASYEEYF. DNA for the CDR3: TGTGCCAGCAGCGGTAGGACAGCCTCCTACGAGGAGTACTTC. The whole variable domain, remainder taken from reference TRBV7-2 and TRBJ2-7, is GAGVSQSPSNKVTEKGKDVELRCDPISGHTALYWYRQSLGQGLEFLIYFQGNSAPDKSGLPSDRFSAERTGGSVSTLTIQRTQQEDSAVYLCASSGRTASYEEYFGPGTRLTVT.

This clonotype was detected only a few times. V usage is TRBV24-1 and J usage is TRBJ2-3; D gene uncertain. Germline V gene data show CDR1 as KGHDR and CDR2 as SFDVKD. The CDR3 consists of 14 residues. With 4 bases removed from V and 2 bases from J, the gap between germline ends came to 9 bases. CDR3 amino acids: CATSDRTLTDTQYF. The CDR3 DNA follows: TGTGCCACCAGTGACCGGACCCTCACAGATACGCAGTATTTT.

A few counts support this clonotype. The chain combines TRBV12-3 or TRBV12-4 with TRBJ2-5; D assignment may be TRBD1 or TRBD2 (6 bases each). The V end was cut by 4 bases, the J end by 4 bases, with 16 bases between. The CDR3 has 15 amino acids. CDR3 coding DNA: TGTGCCAGCAGTTCCCACGTGGGGGGCTCAGAGACCCAGTACTTC. Translated: CASSSHVGGSETQYF.

The chain combines TRBV9 with TRBJ2-7, with 9 bases lining up with TRBD2. The CDR3 totals 14 residues. The V segment lost 3 bases and the J segment 4 bases; nucleotides outside the gene matches: 5. Germline V CDR1 and CDR2: SGDLS, YYNGEE. CDR3 nucleotide sequence: TGTGCCAGCAGCGCGAGCGGGGGGCAGTACGAGCAGTACTTC. This codes for CASSASGGQYEQYF.

The rearrangement uses TRBV29-1 and TRBJ2-1, with a possible D match to TRBD2 (5 bases). The CDR3 sequence is 14 residues long. The V gene's germline CDR1 is SQVTM and CDR2 ANQGSEA. V lost 8 bases, J lost 5 bases, and 19 bases lay in between. Here the CDR3 DNA reads TGCAGCCCTTGCGGACTTACCAGAAACAATGAGCAGTTCTTC. Protein sequence: CSPCGLTRNNEQFF.

This clonotype has a count of ten or more. The V gene is TRBV20-1, the J gene TRBJ2-1, with D possibly TRBD2 on 7 matching bases. V lost 5 bases to trimming and J lost 6 bases, with 11 bases between them. CDR1 is DFQATT, CDR2 SNEGSKA, per germline (reference sequence). The CDR3 contains 12 residues. In DNA form, the CDR3 reads TGCAGTGCTTGGGGGGGCCTCAATGAGCAGTTCTTC. This codes for CSAWGGLNEQFF.

This clonotype has more than one count but fewer than ten. V and J are TRBV5-5 and TRBJ2-4, with a tentative D call TRBD1 (5 bases). The CDR3 has 16 amino acids. The germline gives CDR1 SGHKS, CDR2 YYEKEE (reference sequence). Trimming shortened V by 5 bases and J by 2 bases, and 17 bases separated the two germline ends. Here the CDR3 reads CASSPALGATKNIQYF. The CDR3, as DNA: TGTGCCAGCAGTCCTGCCTTAGGGGCGACCAAAAACATTCAGTACTTC.

This clonotype was seen more than once but under ten times. The chain is built from TRBV30 and TRBJ1-3, with TRBD1 matching over 7 bases. Trimming cost V 5 bases and J 7 bases; bases outside gene matches: 14. The V gene's germline CDR1 is GTSNPN and CDR2 SVGIG (reference sequence). The CDR3 loop spans 15 amino acids. CDR3 coding DNA: TGTGCCTGGCGCTACCCTGACAGGGTAGGGAACACCATATATTTT. This codes for CAWRYPDRVGNTIYF.

This clonotype was recorded a few times. The chain is built from TRBV4-1 and TRBJ1-2; TRBD1 agrees at 7 bases. The V gene end was trimmed by 3 bases and the J gene end by 8 bases; junction bases not matched to a gene: 9. Germline CDR1 is MGHRA and CDR2 is YSYEKL. There are 14 residues in the CDR3. The DNA for the CDR3 is TGCGCCAGCAGCCACGATACAGGGGCGAGCGGCTACACCTTC. Translation: CASSHDTGASGYTF.

The chain carries TRBV28 and TRBJ2-7, with D possibly matching TRBD1 (5 bases). The V gene lost 6 bases and the J gene lost 5 bases, with 17 bases spanning the gap. Germline V lookup: CDR1 MDHEN, CDR2 SYDVKM. The CDR3 is 14 residues long. CDR3 loop: CASSPRPRGHEQYV. As DNA, the CDR3 is TGTGCCAGCAGCCCTCGCCCAAGGGGTCACGAGCAGTACGTC.

This clonotype has just a few counts. The V and J genes are TRBV7-2 and TRBJ2-5; the D gene is possibly TRBD2 (7 bases). The CDR3 loop spans 17 amino acids. Between the trimmed V and J ends, which lost 1 base and 1 base, there was a span of 16 bases. Germline CDR1 reads SGHTA; CDR2 reads FQGNSA. The CDR3 protein is CASSLGLGGGRQETQYF. CDR3 bases: TGTGCCAGCAGCTTAGGTTTAGGGGGGGGCCGCCAAGAGACCCAGTACTTC.

This chain links TRBV5-1 with TRBJ1-2, with D tentatively TRBD1 (5 bases). CDR3 length equals 14 residues. Germline values: CDR1 SGHRS, CDR2 YFSETQ. V lost 6 bases and J lost 3, with 15 bases in between. The DNA of the CDR3 is TGCGCCAGCAAAGTGACAGATTGGGACTATGGCTACACCTTC. Translation: CASKVTDWDYGYTF.